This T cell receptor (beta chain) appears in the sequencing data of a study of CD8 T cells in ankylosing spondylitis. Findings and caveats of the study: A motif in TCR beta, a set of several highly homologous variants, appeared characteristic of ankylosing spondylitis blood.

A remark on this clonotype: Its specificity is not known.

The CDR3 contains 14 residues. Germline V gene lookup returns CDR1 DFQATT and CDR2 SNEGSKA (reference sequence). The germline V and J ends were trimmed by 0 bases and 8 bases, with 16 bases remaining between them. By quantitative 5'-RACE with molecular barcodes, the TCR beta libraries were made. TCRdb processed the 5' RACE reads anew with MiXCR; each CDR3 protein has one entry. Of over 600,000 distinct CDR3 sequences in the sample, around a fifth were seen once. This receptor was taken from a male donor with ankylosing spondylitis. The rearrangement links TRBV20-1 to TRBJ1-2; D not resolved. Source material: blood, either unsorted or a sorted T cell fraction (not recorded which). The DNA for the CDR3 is TGCAGTGCTAGAGATCTGGCAGGCCACGGGGGCTACACCTTC. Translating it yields CSARDLAGHGGYTF.